This TCR beta chain comes out of a study of T cells in tumors after PD-1 blockade. The wider study: Excluded were patients with checkpoint blockade, immunosuppressants, or radiotherapy or other anti-cancer therapy within 4 weeks.

V lost 0 bases, J lost 0 bases, and 5 bases lay in between. Germline values: CDR1 LNHNV, CDR2 YYDKDF (reference sequence). The length of the CDR3 is 14 residues. Input was roughly 616 ng to 6,500 ng of genomic DNA from tumor or blood. The protocol was immunoSEQ multiplex PCR, while the TCRdb copy is restricted to in-frame clones and leaves out a portion. This sample has 15,000 to 25,000 clones; roughly 80% occur once, and the top ten carry more than 20%. Source: PBMCs, taken after anti-PD-1 therapy. V gene TRBV15 combines with J gene TRBJ1-1; D unresolved. This receptor was identified in a human donor with advanced basal cell or squamous cell carcinoma (not recorded which). CDR3 DNA sequence: TGTGCCACCAGCAGAGATTTGCTGAACACTGAAGCTTTCTTT. Amino acid sequence: CATSRDLLNTEAFF.